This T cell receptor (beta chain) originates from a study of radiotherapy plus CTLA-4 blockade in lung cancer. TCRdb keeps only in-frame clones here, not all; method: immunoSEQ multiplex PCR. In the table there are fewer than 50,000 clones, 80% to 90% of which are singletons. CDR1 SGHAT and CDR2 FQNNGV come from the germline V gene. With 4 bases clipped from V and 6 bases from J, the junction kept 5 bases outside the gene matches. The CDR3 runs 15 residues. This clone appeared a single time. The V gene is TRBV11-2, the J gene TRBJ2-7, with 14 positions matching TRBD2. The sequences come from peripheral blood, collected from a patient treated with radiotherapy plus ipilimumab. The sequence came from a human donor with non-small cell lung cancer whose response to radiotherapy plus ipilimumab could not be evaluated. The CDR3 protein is CASSSPTSGRVEQYF. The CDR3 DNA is TGTGCCAGCAGCTCCCCGACTAGCGGGAGGGTCGAGCAGTACTTC.